This entry is about one T cell receptor (beta chain). The antigen is undetermined. These data are taken from a study of T cell responses to AZD1222 COVID-19 vaccine. Study observations and caveats: Mostly white British, mostly female donors; authors suggested clonal diversity may be underestimated. Of spike-specific TCRs, nearly half reportedly target regions left unmutated in variants. Just a handful of AZD1222 recipients were seropositive at baseline.

Profiling relied on immunoSEQ multiplex PCR, and the TCRdb table lists in-frame clones only, not all of them. Of more than 110,000 clones in the sample, just under 95% were seen once. CDR1 and CDR2 from the germline V gene are MDHEN and SYDVKM. This CDR3 region has 13 residues. V gave up 7 bases and J gave up 7 bases, with 16 bases separating them. The receptor was derived from an adult in good health. This chain links TRBV28 with TRBJ1-1; D may be TRBD1 (6 bases). The sample consisted of peripheral blood, taken on day 0 of AZD1222 vaccination. The CDR3 is CASKTRGPGEAFF. For the CDR3, the DNA is TGTGCCAGCAAAACCCGGGGGCCGGGTGAAGCTTTCTTT.